This TCR beta chain stems from a study of graft-versus-host responses after intestinal transplantation. Study as a whole: Each transplant was multivisceral, liver-intestinal, or isolated intestinal. Induction with anti-thymocyte globulin, then tacrolimus and steroids for around three years, was given to all recipients. Study-wide points: Graft-versus-host to host-versus-graft clonal ratios in allografts were high in patients with graft-donor T cell macrochimerism. There was an association between peak levels of circulating GvH clones and early post-transplant HvG declines.

This clone was seen only once. Its antigen remains unidentified. CDR1 and CDR2 (germline): MNHEY, SVGAGI. The CDR3 has 15 residues. The ends were cut back, 2 bases at V and 0 bases at J, with 10 bases in the middle. Profiling relied on immunoSEQ multiplex PCR, and the TCRdb table lists in-frame clones only, not all of them. Of about 100,000 clones listed, roughly 84% were seen once; the top ten hold roughly 0.95%. This receptor was identified in a human donor who was the organ donor for an intestinal transplant. The sequenced sample was unstimulated CD4+ T cells sorted from spleen or lymph node cells, obtained before transplant. The chain uses TRBV6-5 and TRBJ2-5, with a possible D match to TRBD2 (6 bases). CDR3 residues: CASSYGRGYQETQYF. CDR3 sequence (DNA): TGTGCCAGCAGTTACGGACGGGGGTACCAAGAGACCCAGTACTTC.